This is a list of T cell receptor beta chains from one sample in a study of blood T cells in healthy people across ages. TCRdb recomputed calls from the 5' RACE reads with MiXCR, one row per CDR3 protein. The sample lists about 970,000 distinct CDR3 sequences, around 54% seen once, with over 20% in the top ten. Input material: blood. The receptors come from a woman in her sixties or seventies in good health. Both conserved end residues are part of each CDR3. D genes are given only for firm matches.

CDR3 protein	D gene	J gene	V gene
CATSPTGGPTQYF	TRBD1	TRBJ2-5	TRBV24-1
CASSLRWEQFF	-	TRBJ2-1	TRBV3-1
CASSLRLAGATNQETQYF	TRBD2	TRBJ2-5	TRBV12-3/TRBV12-4
CASSIAASGAYEQYF	TRBD2	TRBJ2-7	TRBV28
CASSQVGTGVGKLFF	TRBD1	TRBJ1-4	TRBV3-1
CASGLAGGNIGETQYF	TRBD2	TRBJ2-5	TRBV7-2
CSAPEGNWATNEKLFF	-	TRBJ1-4	TRBV20-1
CASSPTGGRIRREKLFF	TRBD1	TRBJ1-4	TRBV7-6
CSASRRGWQETQYF	-	TRBJ2-5	TRBV20-1
CASSHADRGRTYGYTF	TRBD1	TRBJ1-2	TRBV3-1
CASSIGTTGNEQFF	TRBD2	TRBJ2-1	TRBV27
CASSEWGGGQSPLHF	-	TRBJ1-6	TRBV2
CSALTATRDEQFF	-	TRBJ2-1	TRBV20-1
CSVPVAQGYNEQFF	-	TRBJ2-1	TRBV29-1
CASSLGGLPTDTQYF	TRBD2	TRBJ2-3	TRBV5-1
CASSDSTLYGYTF	-	TRBJ1-2	TRBV6-4
CASSCQGYQYQPQHF	-	TRBJ1-5	TRBV7-6
CASRETGGSPLHF	TRBD1	TRBJ1-6	TRBV25-1
CSVEGPGDTQYF	-	TRBJ2-3	TRBV29-1
CASSPTGAVFMLIQTQYF	TRBD1	-	TRBV7-2